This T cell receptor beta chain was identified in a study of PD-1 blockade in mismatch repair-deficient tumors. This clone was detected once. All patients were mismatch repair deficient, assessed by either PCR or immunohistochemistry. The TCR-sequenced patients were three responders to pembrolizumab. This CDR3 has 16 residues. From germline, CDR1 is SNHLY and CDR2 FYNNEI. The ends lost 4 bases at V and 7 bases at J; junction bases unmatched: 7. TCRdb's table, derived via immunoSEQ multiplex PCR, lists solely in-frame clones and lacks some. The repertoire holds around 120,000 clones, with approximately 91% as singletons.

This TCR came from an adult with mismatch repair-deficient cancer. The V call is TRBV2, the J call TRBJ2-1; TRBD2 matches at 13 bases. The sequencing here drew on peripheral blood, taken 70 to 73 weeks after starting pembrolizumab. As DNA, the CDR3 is TGTGCCAGCAGTGGTTGGACTAGCGGGAGTCTGAATGAGCAGTTCTTC. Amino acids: CASSGWTSGSLNEQFF.